The table lists the clone carrying this T cell receptor beta chain with a few counts. The entry originates in a study of blood T cell repertoires in COVID-19. J lost 1 base, V lost 7 bases, and 12 bases had no gene match. CDR3 length: 16 residues. CDR1 LNHDA and CDR2 SQIVND come from the germline V gene (reference sequence). Here immunoSEQ multiplex PCR was the method, and the copy in TCRdb shows in-frame clones only, minus some. This table holds 210,000 or so clones, roughly 80% found once. This TCR was sampled from a human donor in a cohort sampled during active COVID-19. Sequencing was performed on peripheral blood. The chain joins TRBV19 to TRBJ1-1; 7 nucleotides align to TRBD1. The CDR3 DNA follows: TGTGCCAGTACCACGCCGACAGGGTGGAGGAACACTGAAGCTTTCTTT. It specifies CASTTPTGWRNTEAFF.